A selection of T cell receptor beta chains follows, all from one sample in a study of blood T cell repertoires in COVID-19. Sequenced by immunoSEQ multiplex PCR; TCRdb stores in-frame clones only, minus some. Among tens of thousands of clones listed, nearly 85% were seen once. The sequencing input was peripheral blood. The receptors stem from an elderly woman with acute or convalescent COVID-19. Both conserved end residues are trimmed from each CDR3.

v_call	j_call	cdr3_aa
TRBV2	TRBJ2-5	ASSVPSGRGETQY
TRBV5-1	TRBJ2-1	ASSRGDSGPYNEQF
TRBV24-1	TRBJ2-1	ATSARGKTYNEQF
TRBV21-1	TRBJ2-2	ASSRRRGRSAATGELF
TRBV30	TRBJ1-2	ATQGARGLGNYGYT
TRBV30	TRBJ1-2	AWSPDRLNYGYT
TRBV27	TRBJ2-7	ASRPLAGGPSEQY
TRBV11-3	TRBJ1-1	ASSWTGGTGNTEAF
TRBV6-8	TRBJ2-5	ASSSGTSGKMGETQY
TRBV28	TRBJ2-7	ASSIQGDLVWEQY
TRBV5-1	TRBJ2-3	ASSLGDTTDTQY
TRBV4-1	TRBJ2-7	ASSQGVGTGSDEQY
TRBV15	TRBJ1-5	ATSRGSSYQPQH
TRBV5-6	TRBJ2-7	ASSYGNSYYEQY
TRBV5-4	TRBJ2-2	ASSMDRKNTGELF
TRBV7-2	TRBJ1-2	ASSLRQGGEYT
TRBV7-6	TRBJ2-1	ASSTGTSGYNEQF
TRBV6-5	TRBJ2-5	ASSAWTGTQETQY
TRBV24-1	TRBJ1-1	ATSDWPGPTSNTEAF
TRBV7-2	TRBJ2-2	ASSLASVTGELF
TRBV6-1	TRBJ2-3	ASSAVLSSGRARGDTQY
TRBV24-1	TRBJ2-1	ATSETLAGGFYNEQF
TRBV7-9	TRBJ1-4	ASSLGDVFRDKLF
TRBV10-3	TRBJ1-6	AISETGLNNSPLH
TRBV6-5	TRBJ2-1	ASSYSSESSYNEQF
TRBV30	TRBJ2-7	AWTPWTSGSYEQY
TRBV7-9	TRBJ1-2	ASSIRQGKGLYGYT
TRBV24-1	TRBJ1-4	ATGDWTNEKLF
TRBV10-3	TRBJ2-5	AISEAKGTSQSETQY
TRBV6-5	TRBJ2-5	ASSEIGGPMETQY
TRBV20-1	TRBJ1-2	SASSGTGAPYGYT
TRBV7-9	TRBJ2-7	ASSLITGTHEQY
TRBV5-1	TRBJ2-2	ASSPGGAAGTGELF
TRBV27	TRBJ2-7	ASRRSPSGRAYEQY
TRBV6-5	TRBJ2-7	ASSYSGVAGTYEQY
TRBV5-1	TRBJ2-7	ASSHDRALPEQY